This section outlines one T cell receptor (beta chain) sequence together with its context. As yet, its antigen is unknown. This specimen comes from a study of pediatric ulcerative colitis. General study findings and limits: Compared with controls, ulcerative colitis showed greater blood-rectum clone sharing.

Control subjects, colonoscoped for suspected IBD, had macroscopically and histologically normal endoscopy. Colonoscopy and blood draw happened at the same time. Germline V gene sequence: CDR1 SGHDT, CDR2 YYEEEE. CDR3 length: 15 amino acids. V lost 3 bases, J lost 9 bases, and 19 bases lay in between. Sequencing depth was up to 500,000 reads per sample. Method: immunoSEQ multiplex PCR; TCRdb's copy keeps in-frame clones and lacks some. The sample yields more than 45,000 clones, 87% seen once. The origin of this receptor is a boy younger than 18 who was a control in a study of pediatric ulcerative colitis. Sequencing was carried out using blood. The rearrangement joins TRBV5-6 to TRBJ2-1, with D maybe TRBD2 (5 bases). Written as DNA, the CDR3 is TGTGCCAGCAGCTGGCCGGGATCTAAGCCCTTTGAGCAGTTCTTC. Translation gives CASSWPGSKPFEQFF.